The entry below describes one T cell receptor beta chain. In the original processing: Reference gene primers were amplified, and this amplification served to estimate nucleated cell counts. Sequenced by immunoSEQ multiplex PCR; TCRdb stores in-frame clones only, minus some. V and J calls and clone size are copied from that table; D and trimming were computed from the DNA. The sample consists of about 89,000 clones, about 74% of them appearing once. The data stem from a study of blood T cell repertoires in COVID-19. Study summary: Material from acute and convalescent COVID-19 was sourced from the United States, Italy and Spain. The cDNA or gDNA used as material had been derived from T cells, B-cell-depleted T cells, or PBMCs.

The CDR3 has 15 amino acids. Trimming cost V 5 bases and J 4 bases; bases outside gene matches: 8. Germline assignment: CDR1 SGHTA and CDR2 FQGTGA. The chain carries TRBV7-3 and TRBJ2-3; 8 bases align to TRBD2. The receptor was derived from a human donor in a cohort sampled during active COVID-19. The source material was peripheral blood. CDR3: CASSPHREGPDTQYF. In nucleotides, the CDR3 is TGTGCCAGCAGCCCACACCGGGAGGGCCCAGATACGCAGTATTTT. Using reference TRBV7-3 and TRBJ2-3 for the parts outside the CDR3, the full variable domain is GAGVSQTPSNKVTEKGKYVELRCDPISGHTALYWYRQSLGQGPEFLIYFQGTGAADDSGLPNDRFFAVRPEGSVSTLKIQRTERGDSAVYLCASSPHREGPDTQYFGPGTRLTVL.